This T cell receptor beta chain derives from a study of CD8 T cells in Susac syndrome. CD8+ and CD4+ T cells circulating in blood were sequenced for TCR beta. Study-level points and caveats: As the study acknowledged, the number of individuals who were part of its TCR sequencing and HLA analysis was relatively small.

Details on this clonotype: The antigen remains undetermined.

An amount of RNA that ranged from about 0.45 to 1 ug was reverse transcribed with random hexamers. Across 54 Vbeta and 13 Jbeta, immunoSEQ multiplex PCR amplified TCR beta CDR3. TCRdb redid the calling of the immunoSEQ multiplex PCR reads with MiXCR, one entry per CDR3 protein. The sample records around 270,000 distinct CDR3 sequences, 75% to 90% being singletons. The sequenced sample was CD8+ T cells from PBMCs. This receptor was obtained from a human donor with multiple sclerosis.

The CDR3 bases are TGTGCCAGCAGTTACGGCTATGGGGGTCAGCCCCAGCATTTT. It encodes CASSYGYGGQPQHF. The chain uses TRBV6-2 or TRBV6-3 and TRBJ1-5, with D perhaps TRBD1 (5 bases). The germline CDR1 and CDR2 sequences are MNHEY and SVGEGT. The V gene lost 2 bases and the J gene lost 6 bases, with 11 bases spanning the gap. The CDR3 spans 14 residues.